Listed below are T cell receptor beta chains from one sample, sequenced in a study of CXCR3-negative and CXCR3-positive naive CD8 T cells. TCRdb re-called the 5' RACE reads; one entry per CDR3 protein, DNA not given. The table lists tens of thousands of distinct CDR3 sequences. The sample comprised naive CXCR3- CD8+ T cells from blood. Source of these receptors: a human donor in good health. Some clones in this sample may be carry-over from other donors' samples. Both conserved end residues are part of each CDR3. Only part of the rows carry a size: once, few, many, or a class if the clone is expanded.

>TRBJ2-7|TRBV7-8|.
CASSGQHPYEQYF
>TRBJ2-1|TRBV5-1|.
CASSLVDNEQFF
>TRBJ2-7|TRBV28|.
CASGEAGYEQYF
>TRBJ2-7|TRBV29-1|.
CSVEESDASYEQYF
>TRBJ2-1|TRBV29-1|.
CSVSLYNEQFF
>TRBJ2-7|TRBV30|.
CAWSGVFPYEQYF
>TRBJ2-7|TRBV5-1|medium-sized
CASSDGTGVTDEQYF
>TRBJ2-7|TRBV6-2/TRBV6-3|.
CASSYEPSAYEQYF
>TRBJ2-7|TRBV29-1|.
CSGTGDYEQYF
>TRBJ1-2|TRBV28|.
CASSSDRSNYGYTF
>TRBJ1-2|TRBV7-9|.
CASSSTGGGYTF
>TRBJ1-2|TRBV5-1|.
CASSLVRQDGYGYTF
>TRBJ2-3|TRBV7-2|.
CASSLGLAGTDTQYF
>TRBJ1-2|TRBV15|medium-sized
CATSTRGLYGYTF
>TRBJ2-7|TRBV7-9|.
CASSLRPESSYEQYF
>TRBJ1-1|TRBV25-1|.
CASSEGTGLNTEAFF
>TRBJ1-6|TRBV6-2/TRBV6-3|.
CASSYGQDHSPLHF
>TRBJ2-3|TRBV6-2/TRBV6-3|.
CASSPKREGADTQYF
>TRBJ2-3|TRBV29-1|.
CSARDTDTQYF
>TRBJ2-3|TRBV18|.
CASSPWLENRTRNTQYF
>TRBJ2-7|TRBV20-1|.
CSALNRDNYEQYF
>TRBJ2-7|TRBV7-8|.
CASSCILGQGKSCEQYF